The subject of this entry is one TCR beta chain. At one end the junction does not follow the germline gene, possibly because of a read error. The data were obtained in a study of cytomegalovirus exposure and HLA in healthy donors. CDR1 is SEHNR and CDR2 is FQNEAQ in the germline V gene (reference sequence). This CDR3 has 16 amino acids. The PCR ran on 60 Vbeta and 13 Jbeta primers. Clones were read by immunoSEQ multiplex PCR, and TCRdb kept only the in-frame ones, dropping some. Of around 150,000 clones listed, nearly 80% are singletons. The chain combines TRBV7-9 with TRBJ2-2; 8 bases fit TRBD2. This clonotype was sampled from a male donor in good health and CMV-seronegative. The sample taken for sequencing was PBMCs. The CDR3 region is CSSSLPSSGFTGELFF. CDR3 coding DNA: TGTTCCAGCAGCTTACCGTCTAGCGGGTTCACCGGGGAGCTGTTTTTT.